The 18 T cell receptor beta chains below all came from one sample that was sequenced in a study of CD8+CD57+ T cells in acquired aplastic anemia. CDR3 and TCR beta VDJ profiling relied on genomic DNA as the template. MiXCR was run by TCRdb on the reads, yielding one entry per CDR3 protein. The table records about 200,000 distinct CDR3 sequences, about a third of them present only once. The sample consisted of sorted CD4+, CD8+, or CD8+CD57+ T cells (not recorded which) from PBMCs. These receptors were taken from a human donor in good health, serving as a control.

The sample holds many counts of this clonotype. The chain links TRBV10-2 to TRBJ2-1; TRBD2 aligns across 8 bases. The CDR3 totals 14 residues. Germline CDR1 and CDR2: WSHSY and SAAADI. Losses at the gene ends were 2 bases for V and 6 bases for J; bases not matched to a gene: 3. The CDR3 sequence is CASSEAGGLNEQFF. The CDR3 DNA reads TGCGCCAGCAGTGAGGCGGGGGGACTCAATGAGCAGTTCTTC.

This clonotype came up many times. V and J are TRBV25-1 and TRBJ2-6; D uncertain. This CDR3 has 16 residues. Between the trimmed V and J ends, which lost 1 base and 0 bases, there was a span of 7 bases. Per the germline V gene, CDR1 is MGHDK and CDR2 is SYGVNS. CDR3 nucleotides: TGTGCCAGCAGTGAATTAAGAAACTCTGGGGCCAACGTCCTGACTTTC. It encodes CASSELRNSGANVLTF.

This clonotype has more than one count but fewer than ten. This chain joins TRBV12-3 or TRBV12-4 and TRBJ1-5; D gene uncertain. This CDR3 is built from 15 residues. V shed 7 bases and J shed 6 bases, with 19 bases lying between them. The CDR3 nucleotides read TGTGCCAGCACTCCGGGCCTTCTGGGATTTCAGCCCCAGCATTTT. Protein sequence: CASTPGLLGFQPQHF.

The gene calls are TRBV5-8 and TRBJ1-5, with a weak D call TRBD1 (5 bases). Trimming cost V 8 bases and J 5 bases, with 17 bases left between them. Germline lookup yields CDR1 SGHTS and CDR2 YDEGEE. CDR3 size: 14 residues. The CDR3 spells CASFLLAGHQPQHF. CDR3 in DNA: TGTGCCAGTTTTCTTCTAGCAGGGCATCAGCCCCAGCATTTT.

This clonotype was found many times. The rearrangement joins TRBV7-3 to TRBJ1-6; D is unresolved. Trimming removed 5 bases at V and 3 bases at J, with 26 bases between. This CDR3 spans 20 amino acids. The germline gives CDR1 SGHTA, CDR2 FQGTGA. The DNA for the CDR3 is TGTGCCAGCAGCCTAAAAGATGGTCGGTGGAGGGATAGCTATAATTCACCCCTCCACTTT. This gives the protein CASSLKDGRWRDSYNSPLHF. Looking up the rest from reference TRBV7-3 and TRBJ1-6 gives the full variable domain: GAGVSQTPSNKVTEKGKYVELRCDPISGHTALYWYRQSLGQGPEFLIYFQGTGAADDSGLPNDRFFAVRPEGSVSTLKIQRTERGDSAVYLCASSLKDGRWRDSYNSPLHFGNGTRLTVT.

This clonotype was seen a few times. CDR3 loop: CASSQGPGAYNEQFF. DNA of the CDR3: TGTGCCAGCAGCCAAGGGCCGGGGGCGTACAATGAGCAGTTCTTC. This rearrangement joins TRBV4-2 to TRBJ2-1; D tentatively reads TRBD1 or TRBD2 (6 bases each). Deletions cut 1 base from V and 4 bases from J, with 11 bases between. CDR3 length: 15 amino acids. The germline V gene encodes CDR1 LGHNA and CDR2 YNFKEQ.

The V gene is TRBV2, the J gene TRBJ2-2; no definite D call. V was trimmed by 8 bases and J by 3 bases, leaving 10 bases between them. The germline CDR1 and CDR2 sequences are SNHLY and FYNNEI. The CDR3 sequence is 13 residues long. The CDR3 reads CASGSGYTGELFF. The CDR3 region has the DNA TGTGCCAGCGGTTCAGGATACACCGGGGAGCTGTTTTTT.

This chain uses TRBV15 with TRBJ1-1; D ambiguous. This CDR3 has 14 amino acids. The V end was cut by 8 bases, the J end by 1 base, with 14 bases between. CDR1 and CDR2 from the germline V gene are LNHNV and YYDKDF (reference sequence). The CDR3 spells CATRSDRRNTEAFF. CDR3 in DNA: TGTGCCACCCGATCCGACCGGAGGAACACTGAAGCTTTCTTT.

This clonotype was counted at least ten times. The CDR3, as DNA: TGCGCCAGCAGCTTGGGACTAGCGGGAACAGAGACCCAGTACTTC. Protein: CASSLGLAGTETQYF. This chain joins TRBV5-1 and TRBJ2-5; 11 bases agree with TRBD2. Losses at the gene ends were 0 bases for V and 4 bases for J; bases not matched to a gene: 2. The V gene's germline CDR1 is SGHRS and CDR2 YFSETQ. The length of the CDR3 is 15 residues.

The chain employs TRBV30 and TRBJ2-7, with D perhaps being TRBD1 or TRBD2 (5 bases each). Trimming pared 5 bases from V and 2 bases from J, leaving 13 bases between. Germline CDR1 and CDR2: GTSNPN and SVGIG (reference sequence). The CDR3 loop spans 13 amino acids. CDR3 DNA: TGTGCCTGGGACCGGGACCAAACCTACGAGCAGTACTTC. This codes for CAWDRDQTYEQYF.

The rearrangement links TRBV28 to TRBJ2-1; 9 nucleotides match TRBD2. CDR1 and CDR2 (germline): MDHEN, SYDVKM. The CDR3 length is 14 residues. Germline trimming cut 2 bases from V and 10 bases from J; bases unmatched to any gene: 6. The CDR3 coding sequence is TGTGCCAGCAGTTTAACGCGGGGGGGGCAAGAGCAGTTCTTC. It specifies CASSLTRGGQEQFF.

This clonotype was recorded once. CDR3 nucleotide sequence: TGCAGTGCTAGAGTCGCCTTAGGGTCTGGCGAGCAGTACTTC. The encoded protein is CSARVALGSGEQYF. V is TRBV20-1 and J is TRBJ2-7; D unclear. Trimming pared 1 base from V and 6 bases from J, leaving 16 bases between. CDR3 length: 14 amino acids. Germline-derived CDR1 and CDR2 are DFQATT and SNEGSKA (reference sequence).

This clonotype appeared a few times. A read error may be the cause here, since a much bigger clone is one base away. The rearrangement links TRBV20-1 to TRBJ1-1; 9 nucleotides line up with TRBD1. Losses at the gene ends were 6 bases for V and 6 bases for J; bases not matched to a gene: 8. Germline lookup yields CDR1 DFQATT and CDR2 SNEGSKA (reference sequence). The CDR3 is made up of 13 amino acids. CDR3 in DNA: TGCAGTGCCAGCAGGGACAGGGTCGCTGAAGCTTTCTTT. This translates into CSASRDRVAEAFF.

As concerns this clonotype: The junction departs from the called germline gene at one end, perhaps through a read error. The rearrangement joins TRBV2 to TRBJ2-7; possibly TRBD1 for D (6 bases). CDR3 length equals 14 residues. Germline-derived CDR1 and CDR2 are SNHLY and FYNNEI. The CDR3 DNA sequence: TGCACCCAGCAGAGGCCAGGGGATTCCTACGAGCAGTACTTC. It yields the protein CTQQRPGDSYEQYF.

This clonotype occurred a few times. This rearrangement joins TRBV25-1 to TRBJ2-7; D remains unclear. With 7 bases removed from V and 5 bases from J, the gap between germline ends came to 12 bases. Looked up from germline, CDR1 is MGHDK and CDR2 is SYGVNS. The CDR3 extends over 12 amino acids. This CDR3 reads CASTKTVHEQYF. The CDR3 nucleotides read TGTGCCAGCACGAAAACAGTCCACGAGCAGTACTTC.

This rearrangement joins TRBV14 to TRBJ2-7; 16 bases match TRBD2. The length of the CDR3 is 21 residues. CDR1 is SGHDN, CDR2 FVKESK, per germline. Trimming cost V 3 bases and J 1 base; bases outside gene matches: 15. CDR3 coding DNA: TGTGCCAGCAGCCAGAAGACCCTGGAGGGACTAGCGGGAGGGCCATCCTACGAGCAGTACTTC. This codes for CASSQKTLEGLAGGPSYEQYF.

This clonotype was counted many times. The chain is built from TRBV5-1 and TRBJ1-2, with 7 bases that match TRBD1. J gave up 8 bases and V 4 bases, and 5 bases lay outside the gene matches. CDR1 and CDR2 (germline): SGHRS, YFSETQ. This CDR3 comprises 12 residues. The CDR3 DNA reads as TGCGCCAGCAGCAGGGACAGAGGGGGCTACACCTTC. Residues: CASSRDRGGYTF.

For this clonotype: This sequence may be a read error, since a much larger clone differs from it by one base. The chain is built from TRBV20-1 and TRBJ1-1; TRBD1 is a possible D gene (6 bases). Germline V lookup: CDR1 DFQATT, CDR2 SNEGSKA (reference sequence). Trimming shortened V by 5 bases and J by 0 bases, and 19 bases separated the two germline ends. The CDR3 extends over 16 amino acids. This CDR3 reads CSAATGIGGVNTEAFF. The CDR3 DNA is TGCAGTGCTGCCACAGGGATTGGGGGAGTGAACACTGAAGCTTTCTTT.